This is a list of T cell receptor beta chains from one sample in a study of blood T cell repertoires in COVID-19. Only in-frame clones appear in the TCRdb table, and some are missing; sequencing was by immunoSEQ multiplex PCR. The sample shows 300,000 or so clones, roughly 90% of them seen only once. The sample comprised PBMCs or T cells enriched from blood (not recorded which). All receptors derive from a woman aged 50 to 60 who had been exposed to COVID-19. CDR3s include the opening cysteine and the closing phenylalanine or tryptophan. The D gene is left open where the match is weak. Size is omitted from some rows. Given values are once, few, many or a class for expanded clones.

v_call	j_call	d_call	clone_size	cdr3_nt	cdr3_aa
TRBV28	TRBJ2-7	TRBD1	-	TGTGCCAGCAGTTTACAGGGGGCGCGGGAGCAGTACTTC	CASSLQGAREQYF
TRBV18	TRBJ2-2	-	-	TGTGCCAGCTCGCTACAGGAGACCGGGGAGCTGTTTTTT	CASSLQETGELFF
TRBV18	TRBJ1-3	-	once	TGTGCCAGCTCACCACCGGACAGTTTCTCCTCTGGAAACACCATATATTTT	CASSPPDSFSSGNTIYF
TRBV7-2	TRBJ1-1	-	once	TGTGCCAGCAGCTTACAAATAACGAGGCCTGACACTGAAGCTTTCTTT	CASSLQITRPDTEAFF
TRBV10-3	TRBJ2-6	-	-	TGTGCCATCAGTCTGGAGCTTGCAAACGTCCTGACTTTC	CAISLELANVLTF
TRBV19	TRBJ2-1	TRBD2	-	TGTGCCAGTAGTATGGGGACTAGCGGGGGGAAGCAGTTCTTC	CASSMGTSGGKQFF
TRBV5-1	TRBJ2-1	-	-	TGCGCCAGCAGCTTGGATCCGGGGTACAATGAGCAGTTCTTC	CASSLDPGYNEQFF
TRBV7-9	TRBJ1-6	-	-	TGTGCCAGCAGCCGGAGACAGGAGAGCTCCTATAATTCACCCCTCCACTTT	CASSRRQESSYNSPLHF
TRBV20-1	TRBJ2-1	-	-	TGCAGTGCTAGTGCGTCGGGGGAGAATGAGCAGTTCTTC	CSASASGENEQFF
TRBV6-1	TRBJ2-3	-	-	TGTGCCAGCAGTGAAACCCGGGATACGCAGTATTTT	CASSETRDTQYF
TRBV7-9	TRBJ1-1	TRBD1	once	TGTGCCAGCATCACGAACGCTGGACAGGGATGGGCTGAAGCTTTCTTT	CASITNAGQGWAEAFF
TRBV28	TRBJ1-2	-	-	TGTGCCAGCAGTTTCCCAGGGTCTAACTATGGCTACACCTTC	CASSFPGSNYGYTF
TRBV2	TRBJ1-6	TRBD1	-	TGTGCCGGGGGACAGGAGTATAATTCACCCCTCCACTTT	CAGGQEYNSPLHF
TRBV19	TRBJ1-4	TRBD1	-	TGTGCCAGTAGTAAGACAGGGGGTGAAAAACTGTTTTTT	CASSKTGGEKLFF
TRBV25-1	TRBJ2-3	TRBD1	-	TGTGCCAACAAAACAGGGGATGAGGACACAGATACGCAGTATTTT	CANKTGDEDTDTQYF
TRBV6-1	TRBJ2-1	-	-	TGTGCCAGCAGTGAAGCGGTCGCAGGGAATTCCTACAATGAGCAGTTCTTC	CASSEAVAGNSYNEQFF
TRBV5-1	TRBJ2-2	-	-	TGCGCCAGCAGCAACCCCCGGGGGACCGGGGAGCTGTTTTTT	CASSNPRGTGELFF
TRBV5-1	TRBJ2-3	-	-	TGCGCCAGCAGCTTGGGCGCGGCAGATACGCAGTATTTT	CASSLGAADTQYF
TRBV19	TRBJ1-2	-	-	TGTGCCAGTAGTCCGGGGGGACAAATTAACTATGGCTACACCTTC	CASSPGGQINYGYTF
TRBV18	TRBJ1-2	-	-	TGTGCCAGCTCACCGAACAGGTCTGGTGGCTACACCTTC	CASSPNRSGGYTF
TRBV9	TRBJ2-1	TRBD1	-	TGTGCCAGCAGCTTAGGGCTAGGACAGGGGAACAATGAGCAGTTCTTC	CASSLGLGQGNNEQFF
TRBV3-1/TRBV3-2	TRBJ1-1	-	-	TGTGCCAGCAGCCCAGCGACAGCGCCAAACACTGAAGCTTTCTTT	CASSPATAPNTEAFF
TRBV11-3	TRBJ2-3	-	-	TGTGCCAGCAGCTTACAGGGAACTAGCACAGATACGCAGTATTTT	CASSLQGTSTDTQYF
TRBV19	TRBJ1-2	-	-	TGTGCCAGTGCCCCGGCGTTGTTGGGACACCATGGCTACACCTTC	CASAPALLGHHGYTF
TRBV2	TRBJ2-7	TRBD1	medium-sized	TGTGCCAGCAGCTGGACAGGCGGACCTTACTACGAGCAGTACTTC	CASSWTGGPYYEQYF
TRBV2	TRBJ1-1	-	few	TGTGCCAGCAGTGTTAAGCCGAACACTGAAGCTTTCTTT	CASSVKPNTEAFF
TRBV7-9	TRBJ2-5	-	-	TGTGCCAGCAGCTTCGGGGGATACCAAGAGACCCAGTACTTC	CASSFGGYQETQYF
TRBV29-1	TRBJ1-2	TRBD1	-	TGCAGCGTAATAACAGGGGCTACTAACTATGGCTACACCTTC	CSVITGATNYGYTF
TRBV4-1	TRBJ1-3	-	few	TGCGCCAGCAGCCAAGATGGGGGCCCTGGAAACACCATATATTTT	CASSQDGGPGNTIYF
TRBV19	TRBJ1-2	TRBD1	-	TGTGCCAGTATTGACAGGGGACATGGCTACACCTTC	CASIDRGHGYTF
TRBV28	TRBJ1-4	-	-	TGTGCCAGCAGCCACGGGACACTTAATGAAAAACTGTTTTTT	CASSHGTLNEKLFF
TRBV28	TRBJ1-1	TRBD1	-	TGTGCCAGCCTAACAGGGGCGCTGGACACTGAAGCTTTCTTT	CASLTGALDTEAFF
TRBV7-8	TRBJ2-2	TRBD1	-	TGTGCCAGCAGCTTCCAACAGGGGGCGGGTATCGGGGAGCTGTTTTTT	CASSFQQGAGIGELFF
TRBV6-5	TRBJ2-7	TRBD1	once	TGTGCCAGCAGCCGGGACAGGGATGCCTACGAGCAGTACTTC	CASSRDRDAYEQYF
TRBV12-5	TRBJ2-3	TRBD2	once	TGTGCTAGTGGTTTAGGCGGGGGGACAGATACGCAGTATTTT	CASGLGGGTDTQYF
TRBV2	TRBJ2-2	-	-	TGTGCCAGCAGAACAGGGGGGGACACCGGGGAGCTGTTTTTT	CASRTGGDTGELFF
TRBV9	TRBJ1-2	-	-	TGTGCCAGCAGCAGGCGCACGGGTTATGGCTACACCTTC	CASSRRTGYGYTF